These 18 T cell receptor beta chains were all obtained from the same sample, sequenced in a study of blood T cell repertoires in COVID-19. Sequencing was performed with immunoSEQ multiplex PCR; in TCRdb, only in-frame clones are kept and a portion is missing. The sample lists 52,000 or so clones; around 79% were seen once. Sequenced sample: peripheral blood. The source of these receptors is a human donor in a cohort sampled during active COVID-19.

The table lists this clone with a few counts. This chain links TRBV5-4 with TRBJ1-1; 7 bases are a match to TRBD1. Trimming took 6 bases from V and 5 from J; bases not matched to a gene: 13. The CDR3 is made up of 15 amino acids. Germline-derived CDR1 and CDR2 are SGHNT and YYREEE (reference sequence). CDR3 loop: CASTSQLKGATEAFF. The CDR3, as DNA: TGTGCCAGCACCTCGCAACTTAAGGGGGCTACTGAAGCTTTCTTT.

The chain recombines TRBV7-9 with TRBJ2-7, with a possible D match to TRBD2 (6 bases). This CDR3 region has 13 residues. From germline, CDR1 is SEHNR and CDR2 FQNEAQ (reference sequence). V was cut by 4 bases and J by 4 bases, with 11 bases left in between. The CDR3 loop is CASSSGLRYEQYF. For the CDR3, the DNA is TGTGCCAGCAGCTCGGGACTCAGGTACGAGCAGTACTTC.

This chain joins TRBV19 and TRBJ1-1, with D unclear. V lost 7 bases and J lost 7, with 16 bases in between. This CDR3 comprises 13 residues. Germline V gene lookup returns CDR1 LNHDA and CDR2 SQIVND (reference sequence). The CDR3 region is CASTNSKYSEAFF. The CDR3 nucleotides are TGTGCCAGTACCAACTCGAAGTACAGTGAAGCTTTCTTT.

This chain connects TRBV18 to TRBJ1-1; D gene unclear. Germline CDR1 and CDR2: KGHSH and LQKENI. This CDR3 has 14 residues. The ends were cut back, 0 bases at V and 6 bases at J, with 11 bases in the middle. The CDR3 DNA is TGTGCCAGCTCACCACCTAATTCACGAGCTGAAGCTTTCTTT. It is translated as CASSPPNSRAEAFF.

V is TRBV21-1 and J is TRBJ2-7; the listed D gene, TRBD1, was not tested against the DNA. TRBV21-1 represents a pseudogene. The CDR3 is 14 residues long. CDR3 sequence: CASSKGQRGGEQYF. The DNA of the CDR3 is TGTGCCAGCAGCAAAGGCCAGCGAGGGGGCGAGCAGTACTTC.

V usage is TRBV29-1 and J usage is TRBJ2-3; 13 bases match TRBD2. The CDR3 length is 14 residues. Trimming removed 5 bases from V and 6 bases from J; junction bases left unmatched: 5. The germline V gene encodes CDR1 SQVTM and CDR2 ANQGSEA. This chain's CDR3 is CSVQGLAGTDTQYF. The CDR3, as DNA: TGCAGCGTTCAGGGACTAGCGGGGACTGATACGCAGTATTTT.

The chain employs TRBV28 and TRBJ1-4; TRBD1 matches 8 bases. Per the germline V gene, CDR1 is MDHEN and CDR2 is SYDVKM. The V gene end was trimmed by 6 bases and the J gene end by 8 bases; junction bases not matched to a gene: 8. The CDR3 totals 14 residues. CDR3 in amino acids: CASRQGAFREKLFF. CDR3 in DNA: TGTGCCAGCAGGCAGGGGGCGTTTAGGGAAAAACTGTTTTTT.

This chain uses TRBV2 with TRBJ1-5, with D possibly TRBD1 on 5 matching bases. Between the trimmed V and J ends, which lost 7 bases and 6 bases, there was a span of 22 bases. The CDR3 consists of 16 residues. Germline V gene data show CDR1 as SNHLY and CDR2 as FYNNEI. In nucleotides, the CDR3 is TGTGCCAGCACCCCCGAGTCAGGGATTTACCCTCAGCCCCAGCATTTT. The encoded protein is CASTPESGIYPQPQHF.

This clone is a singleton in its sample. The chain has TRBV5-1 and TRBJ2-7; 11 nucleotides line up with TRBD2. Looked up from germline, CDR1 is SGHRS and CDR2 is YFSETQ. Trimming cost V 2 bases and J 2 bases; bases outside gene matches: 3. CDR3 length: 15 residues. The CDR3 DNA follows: TGCGCCAGCAGCTTCGGGACTAGCGGTACCTACGAGCAGTACTTC. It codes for CASSFGTSGTYEQYF.

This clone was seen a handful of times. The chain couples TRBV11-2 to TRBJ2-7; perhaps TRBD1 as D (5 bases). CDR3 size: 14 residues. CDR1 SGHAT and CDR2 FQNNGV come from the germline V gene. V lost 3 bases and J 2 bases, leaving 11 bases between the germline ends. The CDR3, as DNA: TGTGCCAGCAGCTTTATAGGGGCCACCTACGAGCAGTACTTC. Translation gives CASSFIGATYEQYF. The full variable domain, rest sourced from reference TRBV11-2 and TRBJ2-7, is EAGVAQSPRYKIIEKRQSVAFWCNPISGHATLYWYQQILGQGPKLLIQFQNNGVVDDSQLPKDRFSAERLKGVDSTLKIQPAKLEDSAVYLCASSFIGATYEQYFGPGTRLTVT.

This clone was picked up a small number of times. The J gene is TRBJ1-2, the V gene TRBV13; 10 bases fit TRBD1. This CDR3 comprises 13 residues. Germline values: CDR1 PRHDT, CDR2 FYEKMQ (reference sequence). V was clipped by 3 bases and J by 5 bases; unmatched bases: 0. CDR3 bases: TGTGCCAGCAGCTTGGGACAGGGGTATGGCTACACCTTC. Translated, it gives CASSLGQGYGYTF.

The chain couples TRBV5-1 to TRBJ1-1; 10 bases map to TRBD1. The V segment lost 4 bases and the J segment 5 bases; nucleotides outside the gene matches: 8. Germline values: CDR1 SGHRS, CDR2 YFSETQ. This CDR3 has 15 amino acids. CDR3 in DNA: TGCGCCAGCAGCCCTTCGGACAGGGGGACGACTGAAGCTTTCTTT. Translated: CASSPSDRGTTEAFF.

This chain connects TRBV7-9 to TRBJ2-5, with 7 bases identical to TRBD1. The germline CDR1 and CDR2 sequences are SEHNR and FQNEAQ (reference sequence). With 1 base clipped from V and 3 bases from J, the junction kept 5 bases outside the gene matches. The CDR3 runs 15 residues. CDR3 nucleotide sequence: TGTGCCAGCAGCTTAGTAATAGGGACAGAAGAGACCCAGTACTTC. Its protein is CASSLVIGTEETQYF.

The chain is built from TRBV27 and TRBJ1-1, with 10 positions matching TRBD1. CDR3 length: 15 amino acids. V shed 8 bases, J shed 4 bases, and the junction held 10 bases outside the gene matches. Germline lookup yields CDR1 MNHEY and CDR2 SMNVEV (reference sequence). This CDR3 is CASLRGGQGFTEAFF. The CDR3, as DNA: TGTGCCAGCCTCAGGGGGGGACAGGGGTTCACTGAAGCTTTCTTT.

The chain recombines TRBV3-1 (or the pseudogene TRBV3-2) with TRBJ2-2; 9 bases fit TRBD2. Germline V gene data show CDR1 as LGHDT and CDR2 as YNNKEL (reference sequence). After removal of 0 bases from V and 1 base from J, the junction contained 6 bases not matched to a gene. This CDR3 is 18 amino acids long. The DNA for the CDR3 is TGTGCCAGCAGCCAAGATCCCCTAGCGGGGATGAACACCGGGGAGCTGTTTTTT. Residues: CASSQDPLAGMNTGELFF.

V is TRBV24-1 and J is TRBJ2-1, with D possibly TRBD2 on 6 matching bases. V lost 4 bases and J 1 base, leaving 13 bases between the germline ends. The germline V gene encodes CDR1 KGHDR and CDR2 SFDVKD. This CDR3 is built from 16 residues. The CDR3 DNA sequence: TGTGCCACCAGTGACTCGACTAGTTATTCCTACAATGAGCAGTTCTTC. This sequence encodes CATSDSTSYSYNEQFF.

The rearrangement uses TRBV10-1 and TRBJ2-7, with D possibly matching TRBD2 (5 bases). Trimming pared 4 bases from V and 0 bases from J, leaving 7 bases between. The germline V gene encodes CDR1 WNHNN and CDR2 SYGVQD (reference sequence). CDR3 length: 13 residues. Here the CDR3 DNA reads TGCGCCAGCAGTGCCGGGATCTCCTACGAGCAGTACTTC. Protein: CASSAGISYEQYF.

The CDR3 bases are TGTGCCAGCAGTTTATCCCGCGGGGGCTACGAGCAGTACTTC. It translates to CASSLSRGGYEQYF. The chain links TRBV27 to TRBJ2-7; TRBD2 matches at 7 bases. The CDR3 sequence is 14 residues long. CDR1 and CDR2 from the germline V gene are MNHEY and SMNVEV (reference sequence). J lost 3 bases, V lost 0 bases, and 2 bases had no gene match.